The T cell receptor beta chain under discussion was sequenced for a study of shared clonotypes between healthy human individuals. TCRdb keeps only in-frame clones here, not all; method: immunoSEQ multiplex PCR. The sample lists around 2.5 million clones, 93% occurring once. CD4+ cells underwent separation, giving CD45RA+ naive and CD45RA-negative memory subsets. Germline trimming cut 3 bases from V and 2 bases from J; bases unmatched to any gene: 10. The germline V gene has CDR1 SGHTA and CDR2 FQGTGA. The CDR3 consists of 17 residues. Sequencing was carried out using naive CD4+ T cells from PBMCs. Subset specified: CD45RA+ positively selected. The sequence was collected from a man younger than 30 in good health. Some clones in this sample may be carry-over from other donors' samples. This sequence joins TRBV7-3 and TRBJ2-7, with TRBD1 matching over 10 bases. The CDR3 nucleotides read TGTGCCAGCAGCTTGTGGGGACCGGGACAGGGGACCTACGAGCAGTACTTC. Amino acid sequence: CASSLWGPGQGTYEQYF.